This is a list of T cell receptor beta chains from one sample in a study of metastatic and nonmetastatic thyroid tumors. TCRdb re-called clones from the PCR reads using MiXCR. The repertoire includes roughly 3,800 clones, about a third of them detected once, and 25% to 30% sits in the top ten. What was sequenced was adjacent normal tissue. The receptors originated from a male donor with papillary thyroid cancer or a benign thyroid nodule (not recorded which). Some clones in this sample may be carry-over from other donors' samples. The CDR3 runs from the conserved cysteine through the conserved F or W. The D gene is left open where the match is weak. For some rows the clone size is stated as once, few or many, or as a class when expanded; others skip it.

>NA|TRBV28|TRBD2|TRBJ2-7
CASSYHRSSGRVGYEQYF
TGTGCCAGCAGTTACCATCGGTCTAGCGGGAGAGTAGGTTACGAGCAGTACTTC
>NA|TRBV11-1|NA|TRBJ2-2
CASSLLAPRPGGNTGELFF
TGTGCCAGCAGCTTGCTAGCGCCCCGTCCCGGGGGGAACACCGGGGAGCTGTTTTTT
>NA|TRBV7-8|NA|TRBJ1-1
CASSLARGVNTEAFF
TGTGCCAGCAGCTTAGCTCGAGGAGTGAACACTGAAGCTTTCTTT
>NA|TRBV12-3/TRBV12-4|TRBD1|TRBJ1-2
CASTNRQGGHTF
TGTGCCAGCACCAACAGACAGGGGGGCCACACCTTC
>medium-sized|TRBV11-3|TRBD2|TRBJ2-3
CASSFRTSGTDTQYF
TGTGCCAGCAGCTTTCGGACTAGCGGCACAGATACGCAGTATTTT
>NA|TRBV7-2|NA|TRBJ2-7
CASSLTEVYEQYF
TGTGCCAGCAGCTTGACAGAGGTCTACGAGCAGTACTTC
>few|TRBV6-1|NA|TRBJ2-7
CASSSEFRTAYEQYF
TGTGCCAGCAGTTCCGAATTTAGGACAGCCTACGAGCAGTACTTC
>few|TRBV6-1|TRBD1|TRBJ2-3
CASRTGQVSTDTQYF
TGTGCCAGCAGAACGGGACAGGTTAGCACAGATACGCAGTATTTT
>many|TRBV9|NA|TRBJ1-6
CASSPSNSPLHF
TGTGCCAGCAGCCCAAGTAATTCACCCCTCCACTTT
>NA|TRBV6-6|TRBD1|TRBJ1-1
CASSYSPWTGNTEAFF
TGTGCCAGCAGTTACTCGCCGTGGACAGGGAACACTGAAGCTTTCTTT
>NA|TRBV11-2|NA|TRBJ2-5
CASSLWGEETQYF
TGTGCCAGCAGCTTATGGGGGGAGGAGACCCAGTACTTC
>NA|TRBV7-3|TRBD2|TRBJ2-1
CASSLNVAGPGYYNEQFF
TGTGCCAGCAGCTTAAATGTAGCGGGCCCAGGGTACTACAATGAGCAGTTCTTC
>NA|TRBV15|NA|TRBJ2-5
CATSRDPISRGLKTQYF
TGTGCCACCAGCAGAGATCCCATCTCCCGAGGTTTGAAGACCCAGTACTTC
>few|TRBV6-1|TRBD1|TRBJ1-1
CASRNRGVTEAFF
TGTGCCAGCAGGAACAGGGGAGTCACTGAAGCTTTCTTT
>medium-sized|TRBV4-2|NA|TRBJ1-5
CASSLQTDFNQPQHF
TGTGCCAGCAGCCTCCAGACAGACTTCAATCAGCCCCAGCATTTT
>few|TRBV6-1|NA|TRBJ1-3
CASTLGGNTIYF
TGTGCCAGCACTCTGGGCGGAAACACCATATATTTT
>NA|TRBV12-3/TRBV12-4|TRBD2|TRBJ2-3
CASSTGTSGSTDTQYF
TGTGCCAGCAGTACCGGGACTAGCGGGAGCACAGATACGCAGTATTTT
>NA|TRBV11-3|NA|TRBJ2-1
CASSFRQGLRNEQFF
TGTGCCAGCAGCTTTAGGCAGGGGTTAAGAAATGAGCAGTTCTTC
>medium-sized|TRBV7-3|NA|TRBJ2-3
CASSLHPSTDTQYF
TGTGCCAGCAGCCTCCATCCAAGCACAGATACGCAGTATTTT
>medium-sized|TRBV5-4|NA|TRBJ2-7
CASSSPTEAAYEQYF
TGTGCCAGCAGCTCTCCGACTGAAGCCGCCTACGAGCAGTACTTC
>NA|TRBV10-1|TRBD1|TRBJ1-6
CASIKRDSNKGGNSPLHF
TGCGCCAGCATTAAACGGGACAGTAACAAGGGGGGCAATTCACCCCTCCACTTT
>few|TRBV6-1|TRBD1|TRBJ1-3
CASSEETGAGNTIYF
TGTGCCAGCAGTGAAGAAACAGGGGCAGGAAACACCATATATTTT
>NA|TRBV11-2|TRBD2|TRBJ2-1
CASSPGLAGVINEQFF
TGTGCCAGCAGCCCAGGACTAGCGGGAGTAATCAATGAGCAGTTCTTC
>few|TRBV6-2/TRBV6-3|NA|TRBJ2-7
CASSYSFQGGRYF
TGTGCCAGCAGTTACTCGTTCCAGGGGGGACGGTACTTC
>NA|TRBV6-1|NA|TRBJ2-2
CASSGHSVGELFF
TGTGCCAGCAGCGGCCATAGCGTGGGGGAGCTGTTTTTT
>NA|TRBV6-2/TRBV6-3|NA|TRBJ1-6
CASSYTDSSMGSPLDF
TGTGCCAGCAGTTACACGGACTCCAGTATGGGGTCACCCCTCGACTTT
>NA|TRBV20-1|NA|TRBJ2-2
CSAASWARAGELFF
TGCAGTGCTGCTTCGTGGGCTAGGGCCGGGGAGCTGTTTTTT
>medium-sized|TRBV20-1|NA|TRBJ2-2
CSARPDTGELFF
TGCAGTGCTAGACCCGACACCGGGGAGCTGTTTTTT
>few|TRBV28|TRBD2|TRBJ2-7
CAGSLFSGGPGEQYF
TGTGCCGGCAGTTTATTCAGCGGGGGCCCGGGCGAGCAGTACTTC
>NA|TRBV6-2/TRBV6-3|TRBD1|TRBJ2-6
CAGSYSGGQGGPGANVLTF
TGTGCCGGCAGTTACTCGGGGGGACAGGGAGGACCTGGGGCCAACGTCCTGACTTTC
>few|TRBV6-1|NA|TRBJ1-2
CASAPGGNYGYTF
TGTGCCAGCGCCCCGGGGGGCAACTATGGCTACACCTTC
>few|TRBV6-1|TRBD1|TRBJ1-1
CASSRKTGGYSEAFF
TGTGCCAGCAGTAGAAAGACAGGGGGCTATTCTGAAGCTTTCTTT
>NA|TRBV30|NA|TRBJ1-2
CAWSVKSDCTF
TGTGCCTGGAGTGTAAAGTCTGACTGCACCTTC